These 18 T cell receptor beta chains came from one sample sequenced in a study of control samples from healthy donors and cancer patients. The table came from immunoSEQ multiplex PCR; TCRdb's copy has only in-frame clones and leaves some out. The sample lists around 130,000 clones, 80% to 95% seen once, with just over 8.5% in the top ten. The sequencing input was blood. These receptors were collected from a man aged 18 to 30 in good health.

The chain employs TRBV29-1 and TRBJ2-6; D is uncertain. From germline, CDR1 is SQVTM and CDR2 ANQGSEA. The length of the CDR3 is 18 residues. V shed 0 bases and J shed 0 bases, with 15 bases lying between them. CDR3 bases: TGCAGCGTTGAAGATCGCTTTTCGGGCTACTCTGGGGCCAACGTCCTGACTTTC. It codes for CSVEDRFSGYSGANVLTF.

The chain uses TRBV15 and TRBJ1-1; a possible D gene is TRBD1 (6 bases). The V end was cut by 0 bases, the J end by 5 bases, with 13 bases between. Germline V lookup: CDR1 LNHNV, CDR2 YYDKDF (reference sequence). The CDR3 is 15 residues long. CDR3 nucleotide sequence: TGTGCCACCAGCAGAGATATGGAAGGGGGGACTGAAGCTTTCTTT. Amino acid sequence: CATSRDMEGGTEAFF. Full variable domain (missing parts from reference TRBV15 and TRBJ1-1): DAMVIQNPRYQVTQFGKPVTLSCSQTLNHNVMYWYQQKSSQAPKLLFHYYDKDFNNEADTPDNFQSRRPNTSFCFLDIRSPGLGDTAMYLCATSRDMEGGTEAFFGQGTRLTVV.

V and J are TRBV27 and TRBJ1-1; D ambiguous. Germline V gene data show CDR1 as MNHEY and CDR2 as SMNVEV (reference sequence). V lost 7 bases to trimming and J lost 6 bases, with 21 bases between them. The CDR3 is 15 amino acids. The CDR3 sequence is CASTGSSGIGAEAFF. The CDR3 DNA follows: TGTGCCAGCACCGGATCTTCCGGGATAGGAGCTGAAGCTTTCTTT.

The chain employs TRBV7-3 and TRBJ2-3; D assignment may be TRBD1 or TRBD2 (5 bases each). The V gene lost 3 bases and the J gene lost 6 bases, with 13 bases spanning the gap. The germline CDR1 and CDR2 sequences are SGHTA and FQGTGA. CDR3 length: 14 amino acids. CDR3 sequence reads: CASSLGGRGDTQYF. DNA for the CDR3: TGTGCCAGCAGCTTGGGTGGTCGGGGCGATACGCAGTATTTT.

This chain uses TRBV5-1 with TRBJ1-4, with unresolved D. The V gene's germline CDR1 is SGHRS and CDR2 YFSETQ. Trimming stripped 5 bases from V and 4 bases from J, with 9 bases between. The CDR3 totals 13 residues. CDR3 sequence: CASRRTFNEKLFF. The CDR3 DNA reads TGCGCCAGCAGAAGGACCTTTAATGAAAAACTGTTTTTT.

J is TRBJ2-1 and V is TRBV5-1; D uncertain. This CDR3 is built from 14 residues. Germline CDR1 reads SGHRS; CDR2 reads YFSETQ. V gave up 1 base and J gave up 0 bases, with 5 bases separating them. The CDR3 loop is CASSLYSSYNEQFF. The CDR3 DNA is TGCGCCAGCAGCTTGTACAGCTCCTACAATGAGCAGTTCTTC.

The chain links TRBV24-1 to TRBJ2-1; 9 bases are a match to TRBD1. V was pared by 10 bases and J by 9 bases, with 9 bases of the junction left unmatched. This CDR3 is 13 amino acids long. Germline-derived CDR1 and CDR2 are KGHDR and SFDVKD. In DNA, the CDR3 is TGTGCCACAATGCCGGGACAGGGTGGTGAGCAGTTCTTC. It is translated as CATMPGQGGEQFF.

The gene calls are TRBV6-5 and TRBJ2-1, with D possibly matching TRBD1 (6 bases). Germline-derived CDR1 and CDR2 are MNHEY and SVGAGI. The V end was cut by 3 bases, the J end by 0 bases, with 12 bases between. CDR3 length: 16 amino acids. The CDR3 is CASSYYTGSSYNEQFF. As DNA, the CDR3 is TGTGCCAGCAGTTATTATACAGGGAGCTCCTACAATGAGCAGTTCTTC.

The chain is built from TRBV11-2 and TRBJ2-7, with D unresolved. Trimming pared 3 bases from V and 3 bases from J, leaving 12 bases between. The CDR3 contains 14 residues. Looked up from germline, CDR1 is SGHAT and CDR2 is FQNNGV. CDR3 region: CASSFPGRFYEQYF. The CDR3 DNA is TGTGCCAGCAGCTTTCCTGGACGGTTCTACGAGCAGTACTTC.

The J gene is TRBJ1-2, the V gene TRBV7-9, with 9 bases fitting TRBD1. The V gene end was trimmed by 5 bases and the J gene end by 8 bases; junction bases not matched to a gene: 6. Germline values: CDR1 SEHNR, CDR2 FQNEAQ (reference sequence). CDR3 length: 13 amino acids. CDR3 in DNA: TGTGCCAGCAGCCTACAGGGGGCAGGGGGCTACACCTTC. This codes for CASSLQGAGGYTF.

The chain has TRBV5-1 and TRBJ1-6; possible D gene TRBD1, 5 bases. Germline assignment: CDR1 SGHRS and CDR2 YFSETQ. There are 14 residues in the CDR3. The V end lost 7 bases, the J end lost 9 bases, and 17 bases lay between the germline ends. The CDR3 coding sequence is TGCGCCAGCTCCTCCGGGGGTGATGGTTCACCCCTCCACTTT. Translating it yields CASSSGGDGSPLHF.

This chain links TRBV2 with TRBJ1-6; D call uncertain. CDR1 is SNHLY and CDR2 is FYNNEI in the germline V gene. The CDR3 runs 13 residues. The germline V and J ends were trimmed by 6 bases and 14 bases, with 17 bases remaining between them. CDR3 residues: CASRSDTGFTLHF. The CDR3, as DNA: TGTGCCAGCAGATCAGACACGGGATTCACCCTCCACTTT.

The V gene is TRBV6-2 or TRBV6-3, the J gene TRBJ1-1; a possible D gene is TRBD1 (6 bases). The CDR3 is made up of 18 amino acids. V gave up 2 bases and J gave up 2 bases, with 21 bases separating them. Germline V CDR1 and CDR2: MNHEY, SVGEGT. CDR3 loop: CASSYHVGGAIGNTEAFF. As DNA, the CDR3 is TGTGCCAGCAGTTACCACGTAGGGGGGGCGATTGGAAACACTGAAGCTTTCTTT.

The chain employs TRBV6-4 and TRBJ2-3; TRBD2 matches 12 bases. The CDR3 is 15 residues long. V lost 6 bases, J lost 3 bases, and 4 bases stayed unmatched. The V gene's germline CDR1 is MRHNA and CDR2 SNTAGT. The CDR3 loop reads CASSQTSGGTDTQYF. Here the CDR3 DNA reads TGTGCCAGCAGCCAGACTAGCGGGGGTACAGATACGCAGTATTTT.

The chain recombines TRBV29-1 with TRBJ2-1; a possible D gene is TRBD2 (7 bases). The CDR3 is 16 amino acids. In germline, CDR1 is SQVTM, CDR2 ANQGSEA. Trimming shortened V by 3 bases and J by 0 bases, and 15 bases separated the two germline ends. The DNA for the CDR3 is TGCAGCGTTGATGGGGGGCGGGGGCCCTCCTACAATGAGCAGTTCTTC. Its protein product is CSVDGGRGPSYNEQFF.

This sequence joins TRBV2 and TRBJ1-1, with no clear D. The V end lost 5 bases, the J end lost 0 bases, and 10 bases lay between the germline ends. This CDR3 is 14 amino acids long. Germline lookup yields CDR1 SNHLY and CDR2 FYNNEI. DNA of the CDR3: TGTGCCAGCAGTCGTCCGGATATGAACACTGAAGCTTTCTTT. Translation: CASSRPDMNTEAFF.

The chain recombines TRBV7-8 with TRBJ2-7, with 7 bases identical to TRBD1. This CDR3 is built from 13 residues. The junction had 3 bases not matched to a gene; V was cut back by 1 base and J by 6 bases. From germline, CDR1 is SGHVS and CDR2 FQNEAQ. The CDR3 nucleotides read TGTGCCAGCAGCTTAGGGGACAGCGGCGAGCAGTACTTC. Residues: CASSLGDSGEQYF.

In DNA form, the CDR3 reads TGTGCCAGCAGCTTAGAGGGCAGGGGATTAACTAATGAAAAACTGTTTTTT. Encoded protein: CASSLEGRGLTNEKLFF. The V call is TRBV7-9, the J call TRBJ1-4; D might be TRBD1 (6 bases). Germline CDR1 reads SEHNR; CDR2 reads FQNEAQ (reference sequence). Trimming pared 1 base from V and 1 base from J, leaving 13 bases between. This CDR3 is built from 17 residues. The complete variable domain, with remaining parts taken from reference TRBV7-9 and TRBJ1-4, reads DTGVSQNPRHKITKRGQNVTFRCDPISEHNRLYWYRQTLGQGPEFLTYFQNEAQLEKSRLLSDRFSAERPKGSFSTLEIQRTEQGDSAMYLCASSLEGRGLTNEKLFFGSGTQLSVL.